Only a few counts were recorded for the clone carrying this TCR beta chain. This entry belongs to a study of cytomegalovirus exposure and HLA in healthy donors. Germline V gene sequence: CDR1 LNHDA, CDR2 SQIVND (reference sequence). This CDR3 region has 13 residues. Trimming left V 5 bases short and J 5 bases short, with 13 bases between. The PCR ran on 60 Vbeta and 13 Jbeta primers. Clones were sequenced by immunoSEQ multiplex PCR, and TCRdb holds only the in-frame ones, with some missing. Of some 130,000 clones listed, about three quarters were seen once; the top ten hold 3.9%. Specimen: PBMCs. This TCR came from a male donor in good health and CMV-seronegative. This sequence joins TRBV19 and TRBJ2-7, with D perhaps TRBD1 (6 bases). CDR3 region: CASSPRGWDEQYF. CDR3 DNA sequence: TGTGCCAGTAGTCCCAGGGGTTGGGACGAGCAGTACTTC.